Listed below are T cell receptor beta chains from one sample, sequenced in a study of PD-1 blockade in classical Hodgkin lymphoma. The method was immunoSEQ multiplex PCR; TCRdb's version includes in-frame clones alone and lacks a portion of them. The table shows about 27,000 clones, with around 80% occurring only once. The sequencing here drew on CD4+ T cells from blood, taken at baseline. Receptor source: a human donor with classical Hodgkin lymphoma. Both conserved end residues are trimmed from each CDR3. A D gene is named only where the DNA matches it firmly.

TRBV19	-	TRBJ2-4	ASSSPVRDPPNIQY
TRBV7-2	-	TRBJ1-1	ASSPTEGTEAF
TRBV29-1	-	TRBJ1-5	SVQTGSNQPQH
TRBV30	-	TRBJ2-7	AWKGVPNEQY
TRBV7-2	-	TRBJ2-7	ASSLVSDMGYEQY
TRBV4-3	-	TRBJ1-2	ASSQDPGGSYGYT
TRBV6-1	-	TRBJ1-1	ASPTGFAWTEAF
TRBV28	TRBD1	TRBJ2-7	ASSFIVVRQGVLLYEQY
TRBV5-4	TRBD2	TRBJ2-3	ASSNPFGVAGVSTDTQY
TRBV7-2	-	TRBJ1-1	ARILTGNTEAF
TRBV10-3	-	TRBJ2-3	AISEAGTDTQY
TRBV27	-	TRBJ2-2	ASSLYQTGIGELF
TRBV4-3	-	TRBJ2-7	ASSQGDEAGLSYEQY
TRBV4-3	-	TRBJ2-5	ASSQVGAVRETQY
TRBV29-1	TRBD1	TRBJ1-1	SGYGQGYTEAF
TRBV4-2	TRBD2	TRBJ2-3	ASSHLGTSGGTSSTDTQY
TRBV2	TRBD1	TRBJ1-2	ASSGDRGIGYT
TRBV19	-	TRBJ1-2	ASSTSRANYGYT
TRBV29-1	TRBD2	TRBJ2-3	SAEAGGQDTQY
TRBV7-2	TRBD1	TRBJ2-1	ASSPGQVGQF
TRBV2	-	TRBJ1-2	ASSEGGTLFSPYGYT
TRBV6-5	-	TRBJ1-1	ATWRGLGAEAF
TRBV30	-	TRBJ2-7	AWGAPSHTGKGY
TRBV11-2	-	TRBJ2-2	ASSFSGTGELF
TRBV11-3	-	TRBJ1-3	ASSFTGSGNTIY
TRBV12-5	TRBD1	TRBJ1-1	ASGLVSGTGDSNTEAF
TRBV13	-	TRBJ2-7	ATRLTKTGSSYEQY